The T cell receptor beta chain described here comes from a study of CD8 T cells in ankylosing spondylitis. Study-wide results and caveats: A TCR beta motif of roughly 8 highly homologous variants appeared characteristic of ankylosing spondylitis blood. Disease-linked clones reportedly concentrated significantly in matched ankylosing spondylitis synovial fluid.

There are 15 residues in the CDR3. The germline V gene has CDR1 SGDLS and CDR2 YYNGEE. With 2 bases removed from V and 4 bases from J, the gap between germline ends came to 13 bases. This clonotype occurred many times. Its specificity is not known. MiXCR was run by TCRdb on the 5' RACE reads, yielding one entry per CDR3 protein. Of tens of thousands of distinct CDR3 sequences in the sample, under 3% were seen once. Input material: blood, either unsorted or a sorted T cell fraction (not recorded which). The chain joins TRBV9 to TRBJ2-1, with a possible D match to TRBD2 (6 bases). The TCR was taken from a female donor with ankylosing spondylitis or in good health (not recorded which). The CDR3 nucleotides read TGTGCCAGCAGCGTCGGGACTGCGGGTTACAATGAGCAGTTCTTC. It codes for CASSVGTAGYNEQFF.